This TCR beta chain comes out of a study of CD8 T cells in ankylosing spondylitis. The length of the CDR3 is 14 residues. V lost 1 base, J lost 0 bases, and 7 bases lay in between. The germline gives CDR1 MGHDK, CDR2 SYGVNS. This clonotype showed up many times. Each CDR3 protein is one row after TCRdb ran MiXCR on the 5' RACE reads. The profile covers some 130,000 distinct CDR3 sequences, with approximately 9.7% appearing a single time and 2.5% to 3.5% taken by the ten largest. The sequence was obtained from a male donor with ankylosing spondylitis or in good health (not recorded which). Sequencing was performed on blood, either unsorted or a sorted T cell fraction (not recorded which). This chain uses TRBV25-1 with TRBJ2-7; D uncertain. The CDR3 loop is CASSEFSDSYEQYF. DNA of the CDR3: TGTGCCAGCAGTGAATTCTCCGACTCCTACGAGCAGTACTTC.